One sample yielded the 9 T cell receptor beta chains listed below, sequenced in a study of cytomegalovirus exposure and HLA in healthy donors. The PCR had 60 Vbeta and 13 Jbeta primers. Clones were read by immunoSEQ multiplex PCR, and TCRdb kept only the in-frame ones, dropping some. The repertoire has 110,000 to 150,000 clones, about three quarters of them found once; the top ten carry around 3.7%. Specimen: PBMCs. The receptors come from a male donor in good health and CMV-seronegative.

There are a few counts of this clone. The rearrangement links TRBV6-4 to TRBJ2-3; 8 positions agree with TRBD2. The CDR3 is 15 residues long. CDR1 MRHNA and CDR2 SNTAGT come from the germline V gene. Trimming cost V 5 bases and J 3 bases; bases outside gene matches: 7. The CDR3 sequence is CASSFRGGMTDTQYF. Written as DNA, the CDR3 is TGTGCCAGCAGTTTCCGGGGGGGAATGACAGATACGCAGTATTTT.

The rearrangement joins TRBV19 to TRBJ2-2, with a tentative D call TRBD1 (5 bases). Trimming pared 6 bases from V and 6 bases from J, leaving 17 bases between. Germline loops: CDR1 LNHDA, CDR2 SQIVND (reference sequence). This CDR3 spans 15 amino acids. The CDR3 nucleotides read TGTGCCAGTAGGCGTGTGGGGCTGGGATCCGGGGAGCTGTTTTTT. Protein sequence: CASRRVGLGSGELFF.

The chain employs TRBV6-1 and TRBJ2-7; a weak D match, TRBD1 (6 bases). CDR3 length: 15 amino acids. Germline V CDR1 and CDR2: MNHNS, SASEGT. V lost 11 bases to trimming and J lost 2 bases, with 22 bases between them. CDR3 amino acids: CAGGLTGIPAYEQYF. The CDR3, as DNA: TGTGCCGGGGGTTTAACAGGGATCCCTGCCTACGAGCAGTACTTC.

The rearrangement joins TRBV19 to TRBJ1-2, with 7 bases fitting TRBD1. Trimming took 6 bases from V and 8 from J; bases not matched to a gene: 9. CDR3 length: 13 residues. Germline V CDR1 and CDR2: LNHDA, SQIVND (reference sequence). CDR3 DNA: TGTGCCAGTAGCCCCCTCAGGACAGGAGGCTACACCTTC. As protein: CASSPLRTGGYTF. The entire variable domain, with the rest obtained from reference TRBV19 and TRBJ1-2, is as follows: DGGITQSPKYLFRKEGQNVTLSCEQNLNHDAMYWYRQDPGQGLRLIYYSQIVNDFQKGDIAEGYSVSREKKESFPLTVTSAQKNPTAFYLCASSPLRTGGYTFGSGTRLTVV.

This chain joins TRBV7-9 and TRBJ1-1; D is unresolved. The CDR3 length is 12 residues. Trimming took off 5 bases at V and 10 bases at J, with 14 bases between the two ends. Germline assignment: CDR1 SEHNR and CDR2 FQNEAQ (reference sequence). This CDR3 reads CASSPTARAAFF. The CDR3 DNA follows: TGTGCCAGCAGCCCGACGGCGCGGGCAGCTTTCTTT.

CDR3 protein: CASSVAALAGVGGELFF. The CDR3 nucleotides are TGTGCCAGCAGCGTAGCTGCCCTAGCGGGAGTCGGTGGGGAGCTGTTTTTT. V is TRBV9 and J is TRBJ2-2; the match to TRBD2 covers 10 bases. Germline values: CDR1 SGDLS, CDR2 YYNGEE. The CDR3 contains 17 residues. The J segment lost 8 bases and the V segment lost 0 bases, leaving 10 bases of the junction unmatched.

In DNA form, the CDR3 reads TGTGCCAGCAGCCAAGATTTTACAGGGTCCTACGAGCAGTACTTC. It translates to CASSQDFTGSYEQYF. The chain couples TRBV14 to TRBJ2-7; D is possibly TRBD1 (6 bases). Trimming took 0 bases from V and 1 from J, leaving 10 bases between them. Germline V gives CDR1 SGHDN, CDR2 FVKESK. This CDR3 is built from 15 residues.

The chain recombines TRBV21-1 with TRBJ2-7; no DNA check was done on the table's D call, TRBD2. TRBV21-1 is tagged as a pseudogene. This CDR3 has 16 residues. CDR3: CATDGLAGTGAYEQYF. The CDR3 DNA reads as TGTGCCACCGACGGACTAGCGGGAACAGGGGCCTACGAGCAGTACTTC.

To note about this clone: A junction end diverges from the germline sequence, so it may reflect a read error. The rearrangement uses TRBV7-9 and TRBJ2-1; TRBD1 matches at 8 bases. In germline, CDR1 is SEHNR, CDR2 FQNEAQ (reference sequence). The CDR3 extends over 16 amino acids. The CDR3 sequence is CSSSSTGEALYNEQFF. The CDR3 nucleotides are TGTTCCAGCAGCTCGACAGGGGAGGCTCTTTACAATGAGCAGTTCTTC.